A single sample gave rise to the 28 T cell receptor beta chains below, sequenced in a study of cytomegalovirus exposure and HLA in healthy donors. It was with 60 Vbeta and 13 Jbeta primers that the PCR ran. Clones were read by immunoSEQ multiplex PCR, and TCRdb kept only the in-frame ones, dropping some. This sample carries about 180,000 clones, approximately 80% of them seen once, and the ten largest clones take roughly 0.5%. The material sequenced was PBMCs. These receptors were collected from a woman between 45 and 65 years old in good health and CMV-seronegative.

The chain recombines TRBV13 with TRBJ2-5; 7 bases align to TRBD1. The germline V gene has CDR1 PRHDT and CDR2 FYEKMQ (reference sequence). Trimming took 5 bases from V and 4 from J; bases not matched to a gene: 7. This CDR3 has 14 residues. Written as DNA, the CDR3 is TGTGCCAGCAGCACAACAGGGGAGATAGAGACCCAGTACTTC. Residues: CASSTTGEIETQYF.

CDR3 loop: CASSLSRGVDTQYF. The CDR3 bases are TGCGCCAGCAGCTTAAGCAGGGGAGTAGATACGCAGTATTTT. J is TRBJ2-3 and V is TRBV5-1, with a weak D call TRBD1 (6 bases). Trimming shortened V by 2 bases and J by 5 bases, and 12 bases separated the two germline ends. The CDR3 has 14 residues. CDR1 is SGHRS and CDR2 is YFSETQ in the germline V gene.

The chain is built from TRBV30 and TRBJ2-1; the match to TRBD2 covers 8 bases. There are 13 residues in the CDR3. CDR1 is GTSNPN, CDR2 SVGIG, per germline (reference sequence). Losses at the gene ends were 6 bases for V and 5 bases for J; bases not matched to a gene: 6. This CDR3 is CACWSGSNNEQFF. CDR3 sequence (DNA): TGTGCCTGCTGGAGCGGGAGCAACAATGAGCAGTTCTTC.

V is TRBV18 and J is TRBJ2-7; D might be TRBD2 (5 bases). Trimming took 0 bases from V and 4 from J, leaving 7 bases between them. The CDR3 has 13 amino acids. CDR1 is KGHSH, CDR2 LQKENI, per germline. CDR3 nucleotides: TGTGCCAGCTCACCACCGTCGGGGTACGAGCAGTACTTC. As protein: CASSPPSGYEQYF.

CDR3 bases: TGCTCCCCGCGTAACACGGGAGGCTACACCTTC. It specifies CSPRNTGGYTF. The chain carries TRBV20-1 and TRBJ1-2; D gene uncertain. Germline V gene sequence: CDR1 DFQATT, CDR2 SNEGSKA (reference sequence). The CDR3 has 11 amino acids.

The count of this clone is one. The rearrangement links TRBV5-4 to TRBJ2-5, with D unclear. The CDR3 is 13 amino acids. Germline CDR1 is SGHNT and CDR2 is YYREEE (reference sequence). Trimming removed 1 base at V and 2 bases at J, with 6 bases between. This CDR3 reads CASSLWQQETQYF. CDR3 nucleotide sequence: TGTGCCAGCAGCTTGTGGCAGCAAGAGACCCAGTACTTC.

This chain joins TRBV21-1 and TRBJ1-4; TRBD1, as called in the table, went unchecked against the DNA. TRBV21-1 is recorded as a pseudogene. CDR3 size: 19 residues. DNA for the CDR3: TGTGCCAGCAGCAAAAACGCAGGGGGCGCGGTGGCAACTAATGAAAAACTGTTTTTT. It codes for CASSKNAGGAVATNEKLFF.

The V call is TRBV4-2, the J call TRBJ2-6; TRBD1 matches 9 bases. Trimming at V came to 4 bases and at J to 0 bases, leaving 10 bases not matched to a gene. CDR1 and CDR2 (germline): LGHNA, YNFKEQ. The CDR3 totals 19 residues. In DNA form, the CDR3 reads TGTGCCAGCAGCCCCCCCCGGGACAGGGACCTCTCTGGGGCCAACGTCCTGACTTTC. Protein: CASSPPRDRDLSGANVLTF.

CDR3 sequence: CASSGDRADEQYF. The DNA of the CDR3 is TGTGCCAGCAGCGGGGACAGGGCGGACGAGCAGTACTTC. This sequence joins TRBV5-4 and TRBJ2-7, with TRBD1 identical over 9 bases. J gave up 5 bases and V 4 bases, and 4 bases lay outside the gene matches. The CDR3 spans 13 residues. The V gene's germline CDR1 is SGHNT and CDR2 YYREEE (reference sequence).

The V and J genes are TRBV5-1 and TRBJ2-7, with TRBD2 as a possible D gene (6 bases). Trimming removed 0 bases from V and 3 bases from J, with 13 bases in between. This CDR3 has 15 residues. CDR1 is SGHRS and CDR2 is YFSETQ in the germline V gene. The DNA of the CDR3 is TGCGCCAGCAGCTTGGCCGGGGGTCGCCACTACGAGCAGTACTTC. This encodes CASSLAGGRHYEQYF. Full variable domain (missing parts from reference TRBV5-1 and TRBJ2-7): KAGVTQTPRYLIKTRGQQVTLSCSPISGHRSVSWYQQTPGQGLQFLFEYFSETQRNKGNFPGRFSGRQFSNSRSEMNVSTLELGDSALYLCASSLAGGRHYEQYFGPGTRLTVT.

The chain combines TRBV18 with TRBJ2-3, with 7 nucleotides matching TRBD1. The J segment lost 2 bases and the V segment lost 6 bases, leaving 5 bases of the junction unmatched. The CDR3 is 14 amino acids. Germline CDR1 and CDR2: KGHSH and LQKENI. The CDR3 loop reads CASSLGQDTDTQYF. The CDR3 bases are TGTGCCAGCTCCCTCGGACAGGACACAGATACGCAGTATTTT. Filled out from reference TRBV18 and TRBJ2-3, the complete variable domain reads NAGVMQNPRHLVRRRGQEARLRCSPMKGHSHVYWYRQLPEEGLKFMVYLQKENIIDESGMPKERFSAEFPKEGPSILRIQQVVRGDSAAYFCASSLGQDTDTQYFGPGTRLTVL.

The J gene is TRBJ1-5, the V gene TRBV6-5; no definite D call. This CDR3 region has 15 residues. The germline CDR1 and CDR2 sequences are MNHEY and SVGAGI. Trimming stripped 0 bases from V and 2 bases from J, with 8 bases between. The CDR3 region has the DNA TGTGCCAGCAGTTACTCGATGGGAGGCAATCAGCCCCAGCATTTT. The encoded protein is CASSYSMGGNQPQHF.

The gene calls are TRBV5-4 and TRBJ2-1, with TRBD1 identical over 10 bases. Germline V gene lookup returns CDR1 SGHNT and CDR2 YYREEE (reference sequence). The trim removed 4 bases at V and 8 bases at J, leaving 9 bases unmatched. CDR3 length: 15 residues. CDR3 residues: CASSPGGDRGHEQFF. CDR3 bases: TGTGCCAGCAGCCCTGGGGGGGACAGGGGACATGAGCAGTTCTTC.

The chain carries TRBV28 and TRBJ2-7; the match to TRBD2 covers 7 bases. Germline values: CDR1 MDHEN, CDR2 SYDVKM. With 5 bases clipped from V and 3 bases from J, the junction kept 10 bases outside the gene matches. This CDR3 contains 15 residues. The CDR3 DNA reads TGTGCCAGCAGTCCCCCCAGCGGGATTAACTACGAGCAGTACTTC. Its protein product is CASSPPSGINYEQYF.

CDR3 sequence: CASSFPGTRTNYGYTF. In DNA, the CDR3 is TGTGCCAGCAGCTTCCCCGGGACAAGAACTAACTATGGCTACACCTTC. The rearrangement links TRBV5-4 to TRBJ1-2, with D tentatively TRBD1 (6 bases). The CDR3 length is 16 residues. V lost 2 bases and J lost 0, with 14 bases in between. The germline gives CDR1 SGHNT, CDR2 YYREEE (reference sequence).

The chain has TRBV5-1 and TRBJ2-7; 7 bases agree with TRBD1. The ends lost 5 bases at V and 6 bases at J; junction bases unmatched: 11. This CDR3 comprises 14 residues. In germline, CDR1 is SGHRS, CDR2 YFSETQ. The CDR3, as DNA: TGCGCCAGCAGGGATCCCCACAGGGGTCGCGAGCAGTACTTC. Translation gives CASRDPHRGREQYF. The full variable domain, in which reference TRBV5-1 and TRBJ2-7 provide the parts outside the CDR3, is KAGVTQTPRYLIKTRGQQVTLSCSPISGHRSVSWYQQTPGQGLQFLFEYFSETQRNKGNFPGRFSGRQFSNSRSEMNVSTLELGDSALYLCASRDPHRGREQYFGPGTRLTVT.

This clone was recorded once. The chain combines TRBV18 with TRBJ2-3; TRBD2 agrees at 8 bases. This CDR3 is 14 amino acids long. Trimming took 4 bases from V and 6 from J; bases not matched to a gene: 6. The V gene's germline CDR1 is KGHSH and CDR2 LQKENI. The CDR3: CASSRLAGHDTQYF. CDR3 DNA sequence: TGTGCCAGCTCACGCCTAGCGGGTCACGATACGCAGTATTTT.

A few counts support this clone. The CDR3 loop is CASSPLGQEYGYTF. CDR3 nucleotides: TGTGCCAGCAGTCCCCTGGGACAGGAATATGGCTACACCTTC. The chain recombines TRBV6-1 with TRBJ1-2; TRBD1 agrees at 8 bases. V lost 5 bases to trimming and J lost 5 bases; unmatched junction nucleotides: 7. The CDR3 spans 14 residues. Per the germline V gene, CDR1 is MNHNS and CDR2 is SASEGT.

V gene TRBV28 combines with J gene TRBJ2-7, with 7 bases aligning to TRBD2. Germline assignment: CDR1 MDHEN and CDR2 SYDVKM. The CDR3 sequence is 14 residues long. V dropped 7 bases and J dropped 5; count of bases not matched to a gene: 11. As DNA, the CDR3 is TGTGCCAGCAATCCTAGATTTCGGGAGGACGAGCAGTACTTC. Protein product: CASNPRFREDEQYF.

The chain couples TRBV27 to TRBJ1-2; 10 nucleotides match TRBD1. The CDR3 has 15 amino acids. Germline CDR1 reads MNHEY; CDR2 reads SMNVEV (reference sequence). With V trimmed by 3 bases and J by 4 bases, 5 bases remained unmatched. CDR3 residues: CASSFLGTGVYGYTF. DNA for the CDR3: TGTGCCAGCAGTTTCCTCGGGACAGGGGTCTATGGCTACACCTTC.

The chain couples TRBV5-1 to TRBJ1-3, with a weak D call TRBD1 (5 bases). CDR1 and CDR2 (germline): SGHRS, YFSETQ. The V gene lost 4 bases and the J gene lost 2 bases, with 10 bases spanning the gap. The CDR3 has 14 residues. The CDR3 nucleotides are TGCGCCAGCAGCCCGCAGGGTCCTGGAAACACCATATATTTT. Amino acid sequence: CASSPQGPGNTIYF.

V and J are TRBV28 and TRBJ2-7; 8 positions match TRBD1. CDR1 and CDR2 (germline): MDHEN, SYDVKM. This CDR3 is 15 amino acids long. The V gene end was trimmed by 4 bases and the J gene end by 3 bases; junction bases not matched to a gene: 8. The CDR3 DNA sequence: TGTGCCAGCAGTTCACTGACAGGGGCGAGCTACGAGCAGTACTTC. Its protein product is CASSSLTGASYEQYF.

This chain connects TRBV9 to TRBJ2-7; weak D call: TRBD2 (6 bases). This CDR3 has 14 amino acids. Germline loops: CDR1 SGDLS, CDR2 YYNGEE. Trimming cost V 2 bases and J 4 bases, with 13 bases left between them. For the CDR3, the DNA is TGTGCCAGCAGCGTGGGGGGAGACGATTACGAGCAGTACTTC. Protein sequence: CASSVGGDDYEQYF.

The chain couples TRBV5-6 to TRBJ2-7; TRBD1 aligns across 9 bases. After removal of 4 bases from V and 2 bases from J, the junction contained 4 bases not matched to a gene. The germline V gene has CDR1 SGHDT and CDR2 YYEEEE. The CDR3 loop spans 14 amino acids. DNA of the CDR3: TGTGCCAGCAGCAGCGGACAGGGGCCCTACGAGCAGTACTTC. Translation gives CASSSGQGPYEQYF.

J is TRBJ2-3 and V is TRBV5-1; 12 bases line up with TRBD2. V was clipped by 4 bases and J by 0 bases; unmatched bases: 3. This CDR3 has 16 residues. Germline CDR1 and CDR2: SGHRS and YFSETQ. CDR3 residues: CASSPGTSGSTDTQYF. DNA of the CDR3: TGCGCCAGCAGCCCGGGGACTAGCGGGAGCACAGATACGCAGTATTTT.

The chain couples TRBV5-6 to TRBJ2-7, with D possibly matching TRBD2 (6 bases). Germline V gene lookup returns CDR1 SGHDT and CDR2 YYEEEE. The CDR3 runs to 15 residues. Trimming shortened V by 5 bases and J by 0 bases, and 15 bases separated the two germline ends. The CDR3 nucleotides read TGTGCCAGCAGTTACGGGGAACTAGCCTCCTACGAGCAGTACTTC. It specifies CASSYGELASYEQYF.

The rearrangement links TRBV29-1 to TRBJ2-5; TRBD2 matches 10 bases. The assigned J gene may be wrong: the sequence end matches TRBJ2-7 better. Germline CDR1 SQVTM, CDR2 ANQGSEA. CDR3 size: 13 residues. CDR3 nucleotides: TGCAGCGCCCGGGGTAGCGGGAGGTACGAGCAGTACTTC. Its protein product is CSARGSGRYEQYF.

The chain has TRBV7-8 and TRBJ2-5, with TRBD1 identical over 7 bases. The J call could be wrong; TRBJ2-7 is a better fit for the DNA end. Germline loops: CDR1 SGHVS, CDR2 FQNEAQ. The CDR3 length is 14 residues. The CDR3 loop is CASSLVDRAYEQYF. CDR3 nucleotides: TGTGCCAGCAGCTTAGTTGACAGGGCCTACGAGCAGTACTTC.